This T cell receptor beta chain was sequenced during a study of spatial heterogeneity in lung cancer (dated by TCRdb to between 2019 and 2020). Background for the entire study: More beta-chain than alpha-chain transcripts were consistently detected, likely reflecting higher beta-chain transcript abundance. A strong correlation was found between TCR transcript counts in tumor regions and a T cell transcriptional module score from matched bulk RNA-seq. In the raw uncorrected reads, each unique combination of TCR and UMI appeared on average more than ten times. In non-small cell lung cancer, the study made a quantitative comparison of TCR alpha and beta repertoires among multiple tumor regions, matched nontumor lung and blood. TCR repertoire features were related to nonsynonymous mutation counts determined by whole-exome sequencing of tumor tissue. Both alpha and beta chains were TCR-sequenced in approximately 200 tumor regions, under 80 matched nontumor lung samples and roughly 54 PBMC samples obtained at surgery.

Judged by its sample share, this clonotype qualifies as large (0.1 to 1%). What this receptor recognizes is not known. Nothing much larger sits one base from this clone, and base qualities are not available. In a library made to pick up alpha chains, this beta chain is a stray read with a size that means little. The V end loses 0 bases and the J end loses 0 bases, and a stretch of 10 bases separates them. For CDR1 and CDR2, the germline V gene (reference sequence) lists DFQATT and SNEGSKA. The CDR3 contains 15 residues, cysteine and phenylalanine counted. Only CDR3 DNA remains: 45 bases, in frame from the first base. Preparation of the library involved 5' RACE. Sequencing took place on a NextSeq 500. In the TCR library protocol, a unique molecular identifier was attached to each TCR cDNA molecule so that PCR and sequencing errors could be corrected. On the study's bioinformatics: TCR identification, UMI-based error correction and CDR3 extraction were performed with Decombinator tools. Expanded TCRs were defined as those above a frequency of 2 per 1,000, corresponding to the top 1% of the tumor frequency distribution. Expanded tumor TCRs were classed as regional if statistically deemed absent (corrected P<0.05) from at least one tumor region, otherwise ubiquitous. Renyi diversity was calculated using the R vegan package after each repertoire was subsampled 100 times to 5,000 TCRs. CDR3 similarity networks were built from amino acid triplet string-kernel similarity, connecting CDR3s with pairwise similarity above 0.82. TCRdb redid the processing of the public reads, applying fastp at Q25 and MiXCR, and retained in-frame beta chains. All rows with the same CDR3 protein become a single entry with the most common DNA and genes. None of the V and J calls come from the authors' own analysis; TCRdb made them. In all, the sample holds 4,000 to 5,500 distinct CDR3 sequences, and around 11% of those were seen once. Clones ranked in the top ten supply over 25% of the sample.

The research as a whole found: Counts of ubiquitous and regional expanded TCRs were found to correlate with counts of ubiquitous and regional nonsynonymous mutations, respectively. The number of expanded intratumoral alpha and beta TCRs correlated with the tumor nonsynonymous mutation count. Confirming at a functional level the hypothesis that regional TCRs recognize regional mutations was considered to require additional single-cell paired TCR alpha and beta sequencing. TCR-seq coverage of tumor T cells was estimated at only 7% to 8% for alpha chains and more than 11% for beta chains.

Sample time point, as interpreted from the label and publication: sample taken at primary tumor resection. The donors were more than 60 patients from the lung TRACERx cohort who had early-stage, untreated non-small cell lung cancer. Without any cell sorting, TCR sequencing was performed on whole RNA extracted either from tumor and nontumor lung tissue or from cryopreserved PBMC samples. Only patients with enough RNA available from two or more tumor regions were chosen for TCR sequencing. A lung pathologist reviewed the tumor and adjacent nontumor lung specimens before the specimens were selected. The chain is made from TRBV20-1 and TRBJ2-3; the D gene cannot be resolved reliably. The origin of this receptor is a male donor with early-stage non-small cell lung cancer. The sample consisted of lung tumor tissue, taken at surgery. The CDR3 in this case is CSARDQRPSTDTQYF. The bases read TGCAGTGCTAGAGATCAGCGCCCTAGCACAGATACGCAGTATTTT.